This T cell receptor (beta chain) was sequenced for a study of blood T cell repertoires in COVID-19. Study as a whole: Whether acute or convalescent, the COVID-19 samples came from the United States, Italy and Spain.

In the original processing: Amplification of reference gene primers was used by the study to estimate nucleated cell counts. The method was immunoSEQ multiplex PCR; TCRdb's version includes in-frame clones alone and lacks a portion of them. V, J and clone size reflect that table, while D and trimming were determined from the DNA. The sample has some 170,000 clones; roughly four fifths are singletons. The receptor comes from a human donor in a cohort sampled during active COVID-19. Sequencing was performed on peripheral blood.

The CDR3 protein is CASSIQGFQPQHF. The DNA of the CDR3 is TGTGCCAGTAGTATACAGGGTTTTCAGCCCCAGCATTTT. This chain uses TRBV19 with TRBJ1-5, with a possible D match to TRBD1 (5 bases). This CDR3 has 13 residues. V was pared by 2 bases and J by 6 bases, with 8 bases between. CDR1 LNHDA and CDR2 SQIVND come from the germline V gene (reference sequence).